Listed here are 3 T cell receptor beta chains from one sample, sequenced in a study of cytomegalovirus exposure and HLA in healthy donors. 13 Jbeta primers and 60 Vbeta primers were used for the PCR. Profiled with immunoSEQ multiplex PCR; TCRdb holds only in-frame clones, not every one. This table has about 170,000 clones, roughly 73% appearing once. Source material: PBMCs. The receptor set was obtained from a female donor in good health and CMV-seronegative.

This clone came up once. The chain is built from TRBV4-1 and TRBJ1-6; weak D call: TRBD1 (6 bases). Germline V CDR1 and CDR2: MGHRA, YSYEKL. This CDR3 comprises 14 residues. V was cut by 1 base and J by 7 bases, with 8 bases left in between. Written as DNA, the CDR3 is TGCGCCAGCAGCCAAGTCCAGGGGAATTCACCCCTCCACTTT. It codes for CASSQVQGNSPLHF.

For this clone: Different DNA sequences within this sample yield the same CDR3. This chain joins TRBV29-1 and TRBJ1-2; D remains unclear. Trimming pared 3 bases from V and 7 bases from J, leaving 9 bases between. Germline CDR1 and CDR2: SQVTM and ANQGSEA. This CDR3 has 11 residues. This CDR3 reads CSVEDLGGYTF. CDR3 bases: TGCAGCGTTGAGGATCTAGGTGGCTACACCTTC.

V and J are TRBV28 and TRBJ1-2; 12 positions match TRBD1. Germline CDR1 is MDHEN and CDR2 is SYDVKM. There are 13 residues in the CDR3. J was trimmed by 8 bases and V by 4 bases; bases with no gene match: 2. This CDR3 reads CASSSGTGGGYTF. CDR3 coding DNA: TGTGCCAGCAGTTCCGGGACAGGGGGCGGCTACACCTTC.